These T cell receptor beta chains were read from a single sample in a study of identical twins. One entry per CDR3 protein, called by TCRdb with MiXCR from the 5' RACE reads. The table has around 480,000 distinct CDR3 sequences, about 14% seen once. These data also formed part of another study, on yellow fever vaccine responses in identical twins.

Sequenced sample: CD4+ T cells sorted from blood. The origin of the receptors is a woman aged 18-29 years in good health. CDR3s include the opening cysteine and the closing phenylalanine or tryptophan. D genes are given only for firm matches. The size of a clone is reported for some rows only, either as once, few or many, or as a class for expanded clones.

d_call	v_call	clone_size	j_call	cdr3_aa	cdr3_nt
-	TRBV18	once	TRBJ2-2	CASSPPAGMNTGELFF	TGTGCCAGCTCACCACCGGCGGGAATGAACACCGGGGAGCTGTTTTTT
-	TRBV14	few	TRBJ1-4	CASSPRSPRQPSNEKLFF	TGTGCCAGCAGCCCGAGATCTCCGCGACAGCCAAGTAATGAAAAACTGTTTTTT
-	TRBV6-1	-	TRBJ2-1	CASIIQGSSYNEQFF	TGTGCCAGCATCATTCAGGGCAGCTCCTACAATGAGCAGTTCTTC
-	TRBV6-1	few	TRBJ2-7	CASSTGPPGDEQYF	TGTGCCAGCAGTACCGGGCCCCCGGGGGACGAGCAGTACTTC
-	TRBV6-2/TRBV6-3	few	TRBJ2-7	CASSNTGGSSTTQYF	TGTGCCAGCAGCAATACTGGAGGCAGCAGTACAACGCAGTACTTC
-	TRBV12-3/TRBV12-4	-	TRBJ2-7	CASSLKVGVYEQYF	TGTGCCAGCAGTTTGAAAGTAGGAGTCTACGAGCAGTACTTC
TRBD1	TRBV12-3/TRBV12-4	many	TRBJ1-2	CASSRDRGYGYTF	TGTGCCAGCAGTCGAGACAGGGGCTATGGCTACACCTTC
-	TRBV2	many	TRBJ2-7	CASSATYEQYF	TGTGCCAGCAGTGCCACATACGAGCAGTACTTC
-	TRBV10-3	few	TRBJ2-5	CAISEERTPQETQYF	TGTGCCATCAGTGAGGAAAGGACCCCCCAAGAGACCCAGTACTTC
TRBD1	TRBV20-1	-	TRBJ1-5	CSAMTGGSNQPQHF	TGCAGTGCTATGACAGGGGGTAGCAATCAGCCCCAGCATTTT
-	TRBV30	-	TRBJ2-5	CAWSSGPSYEETQYF	TGTGCCTGGAGCTCAGGACCCTCTTACGAAGAGACCCAGTACTTC
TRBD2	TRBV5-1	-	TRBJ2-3	CASSLDPRGADTQYF	TGCGCCAGCAGCTTGGATCCCCGGGGGGCAGATACGCAGTATTTT
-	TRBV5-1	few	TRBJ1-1	CASSPQQNTEAFF	TGCGCCAGCAGTCCCCAGCAGAACACTGAAGCTTTCTTT
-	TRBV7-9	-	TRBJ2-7	CASSLSAGIYEQYF	TGTGCCAGCAGCTTATCCGCGGGAATCTACGAGCAGTACTTC
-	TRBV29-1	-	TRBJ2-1	CSVDEAPYNEQFF	TGCAGCGTTGACGAAGCCCCCTACAATGAGCAGTTCTTC
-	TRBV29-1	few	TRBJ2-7	CSVAGTNRYEQYF	TGCAGCGTTGCGGGTACAAACCGCTACGAGCAGTACTTC
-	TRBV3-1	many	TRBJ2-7	CASSQGGTVYEQYF	TGTGCCAGCAGCCAAGGGGGAACTGTCTACGAGCAGTACTTC
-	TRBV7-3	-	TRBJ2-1	CANPRGVHNEQFF	TGTGCCAACCCGCGGGGCGTCCACAATGAGCAGTTCTTC
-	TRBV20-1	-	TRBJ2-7	CSARGGGGGTSYEQYF	TGCAGTGCTAGAGGGGGAGGTGGGGGCACCTCCTACGAGCAGTACTTC
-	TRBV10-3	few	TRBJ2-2	CAITAGNPNTGELFF	TGTGCCATCACGGCAGGGAACCCGAACACCGGGGAGCTGTTTTTT
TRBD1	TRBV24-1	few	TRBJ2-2	CATSELPGQGNTGELFF	TGTGCCACCAGTGAGTTACCGGGACAGGGAAACACCGGGGAGCTGTTTTTT
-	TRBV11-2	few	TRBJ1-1	CASSLDLVNVEAFF	TGTGCCAGCAGCTTAGATTTGGTGAACGTCGAAGCTTTCTTT
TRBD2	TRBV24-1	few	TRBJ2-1	CATSDAGTSGSRSTNEQFF	TGTGCCACCAGTGATGCCGGGACTAGCGGGAGCCGCTCCACCAATGAGCAGTTCTTC
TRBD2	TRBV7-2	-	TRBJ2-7	CASSALAGNYEQYF	TGTGCCAGCAGCGCTCTAGCGGGAAACTACGAGCAGTACTTC
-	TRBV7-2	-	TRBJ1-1	CASSLAWQEAFF	TGTGCCAGCAGCTTAGCGTGGCAGGAAGCTTTCTTT
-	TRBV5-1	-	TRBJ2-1	CASSEQPISSYNEQFF	TGCGCCAGCAGCGAGCAACCAATAAGCTCCTACAATGAGCAGTTCTTC
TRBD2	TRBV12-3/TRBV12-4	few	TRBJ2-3	CASSWSGGGTDTQYF	TGTGCCAGCAGTTGGAGCGGGGGGGGCACAGATACGCAGTATTTT
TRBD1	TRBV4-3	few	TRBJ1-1	CASSQDQTGDTEAFF	TGCGCCAGCAGCCAAGATCAGACAGGGGATACTGAAGCTTTCTTT
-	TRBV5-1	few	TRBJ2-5	CASSLGMAAQETQYF	TGCGCCAGCAGCTTAGGGATGGCAGCCCAAGAGACCCAGTACTTC
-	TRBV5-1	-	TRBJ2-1	CASSLEAGRNEQFF	TGCGCCAGCAGCTTGGAGGCAGGGCGCAATGAGCAGTTCTTC
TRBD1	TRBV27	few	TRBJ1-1	CASRTGRTEAFF	TGTGCCAGCAGGACAGGGCGCACTGAAGCTTTCTTT
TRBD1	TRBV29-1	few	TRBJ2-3	CSVGLGQGVIDTQYF	TGCAGCGTTGGGCTGGGACAGGGGGTGATAGATACGCAGTATTTT
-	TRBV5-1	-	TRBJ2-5	CASRGTGLASVIETQYF	TGCGCCAGCAGGGGTACAGGACTTGCTTCGGTGATAGAGACCCAGTACTTC
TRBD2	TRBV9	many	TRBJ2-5	CASSFIGGSQETQYF	TGTGCCAGCAGCTTCATCGGGGGGAGCCAAGAGACCCAGTACTTC
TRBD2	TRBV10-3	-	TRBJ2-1	CAISTVGPSGANEQFF	TGTGCCATCAGTACAGTCGGGCCTAGCGGGGCCAATGAGCAGTTCTTC
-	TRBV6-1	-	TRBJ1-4	CASSRKAGRATNGKLFF	TGTGCCAGCAGCCGAAAGGCAGGGCGAGCAACTAATGGAAAACTGTTTTTT
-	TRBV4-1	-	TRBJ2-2	CASRPPGQDTGELFF	TGCGCCAGCAGACCTCCGGGACAAGACACCGGGGAGCTGTTTTTT
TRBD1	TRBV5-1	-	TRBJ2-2	CASRTGGENTGELFF	TGCGCCAGCAGGACAGGGGGCGAGAACACCGGGGAGCTGTTTTTT
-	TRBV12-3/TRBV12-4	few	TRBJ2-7	CASRPGQRYEQYF	TGTGCCAGCAGACCAGGACAACGCTACGAGCAGTACTTC
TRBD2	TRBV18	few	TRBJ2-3	CASSPPRLAGATDTQYF	TGTGCCAGCTCACCACCGCGACTAGCGGGGGCCACAGATACGCAGTATTTT
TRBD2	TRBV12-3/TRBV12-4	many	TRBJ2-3	CASSLASGRTDTQYF	TGTGCCAGCAGTTTAGCTAGCGGGCGCACAGATACGCAGTATTTT
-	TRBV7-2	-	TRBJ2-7	CASSFAQWRGNNEQYF	TGTGCCAGCAGCTTCGCTCAATGGCGAGGTAACAACGAGCAGTACTTC
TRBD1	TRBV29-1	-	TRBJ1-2	CSARQGAKANYGYTF	TGCAGCGCCCGCCAGGGGGCTAAAGCTAACTATGGCTACACCTTC
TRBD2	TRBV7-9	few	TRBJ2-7	CASSASGSLGQYF	TGTGCCAGCAGCGCTAGCGGATCCCTGGGGCAGTACTTC
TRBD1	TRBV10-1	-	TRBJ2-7	CASSVSGQGFEQYF	TGCGCCAGCAGTGTCTCCGGACAGGGGTTCGAGCAGTACTTC
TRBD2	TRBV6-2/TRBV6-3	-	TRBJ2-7	CASKRTSLFYEQYF	TGTGCCAGCAAACGGACTAGTCTTTTCTACGAGCAGTACTTC
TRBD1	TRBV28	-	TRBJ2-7	CASSLQYYRGAYEQYF	TGTGCCAGCAGCCTTCAATACTACAGGGGGGCCTACGAGCAGTACTTC
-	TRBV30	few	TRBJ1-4	CAWRSAGYNEKLFF	TGTGCCTGGAGGTCGGCAGGGTATAATGAAAAACTGTTTTTT
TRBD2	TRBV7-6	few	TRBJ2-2	CASSLQAGVGTGELFF	TGTGCCAGCAGCTTACAAGCGGGAGTGGGTACCGGGGAGCTGTTTTTT